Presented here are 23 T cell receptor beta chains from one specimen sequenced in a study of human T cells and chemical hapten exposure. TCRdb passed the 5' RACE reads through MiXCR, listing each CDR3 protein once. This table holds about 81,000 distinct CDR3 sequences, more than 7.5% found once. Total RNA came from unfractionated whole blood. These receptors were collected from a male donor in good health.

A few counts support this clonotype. The CDR3 nucleotides read TGTGCCAGCAGCCAGACAGGGGGCTATGACACCGGGGAGCTGTTTTTT. It encodes CASSQTGGYDTGELFF. The chain uses TRBV14 and TRBJ2-2, with 10 bases matching TRBD1. Unmatched junction bases numbered 4, after V lost 3 bases and J lost 3 bases. Looked up from germline, CDR1 is SGHDN and CDR2 is FVKESK. The CDR3 loop spans 16 amino acids.

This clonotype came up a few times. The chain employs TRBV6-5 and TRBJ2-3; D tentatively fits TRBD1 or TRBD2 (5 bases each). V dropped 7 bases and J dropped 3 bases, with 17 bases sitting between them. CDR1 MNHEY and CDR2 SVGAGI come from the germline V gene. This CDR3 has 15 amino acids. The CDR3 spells CASIPRQGGTDTQYF. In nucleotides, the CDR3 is TGTGCCAGCATCCCCAGGCAGGGCGGGACAGATACGCAGTATTTT.

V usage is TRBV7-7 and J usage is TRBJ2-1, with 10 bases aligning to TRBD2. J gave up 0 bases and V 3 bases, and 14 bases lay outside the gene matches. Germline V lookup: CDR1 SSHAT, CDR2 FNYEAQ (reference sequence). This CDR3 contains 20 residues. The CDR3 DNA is TGTGCCAGCAGCTTTCCCCCGCCTAGCGGGAGCTCTAGCTCCTACAATGAGCAGTTCTTC. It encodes CASSFPPPSGSSSSYNEQFF.

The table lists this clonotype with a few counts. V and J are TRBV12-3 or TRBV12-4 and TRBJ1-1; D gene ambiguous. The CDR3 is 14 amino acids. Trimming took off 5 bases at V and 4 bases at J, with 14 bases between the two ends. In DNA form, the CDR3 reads TGTGCCAGCAGTCCCGTTGCGGCGGGCACTGAAGCTTTCTTT. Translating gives CASSPVAAGTEAFF.

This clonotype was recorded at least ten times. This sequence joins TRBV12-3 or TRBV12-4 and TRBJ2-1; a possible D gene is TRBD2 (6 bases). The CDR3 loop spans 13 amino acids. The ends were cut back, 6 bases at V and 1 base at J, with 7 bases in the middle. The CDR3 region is CASRSGSYNEQFF. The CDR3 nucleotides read TGTGCCAGCAGGAGCGGGTCCTACAATGAGCAGTTCTTC.

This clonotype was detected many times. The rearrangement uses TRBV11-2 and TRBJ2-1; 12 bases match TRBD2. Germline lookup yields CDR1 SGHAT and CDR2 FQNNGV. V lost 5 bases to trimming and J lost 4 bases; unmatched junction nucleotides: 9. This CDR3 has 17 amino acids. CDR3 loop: CASSPAPGTSGYNEQFF. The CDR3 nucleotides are TGTGCCAGCAGCCCCGCACCTGGGACTAGCGGGTACAATGAGCAGTTCTTC.

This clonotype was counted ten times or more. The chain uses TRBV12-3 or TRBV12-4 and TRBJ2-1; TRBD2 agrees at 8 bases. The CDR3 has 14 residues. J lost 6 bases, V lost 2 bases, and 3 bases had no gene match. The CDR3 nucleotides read TGTGCCAGCAGTTTAACGGGAGGGGCCAATGAGCAGTTCTTC. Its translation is CASSLTGGANEQFF.

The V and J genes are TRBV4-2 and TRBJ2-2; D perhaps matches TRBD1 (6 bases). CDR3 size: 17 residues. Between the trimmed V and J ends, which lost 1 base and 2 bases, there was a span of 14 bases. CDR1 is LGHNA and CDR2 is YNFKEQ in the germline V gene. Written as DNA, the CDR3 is TGTGCCAGCAGCCAAGCGGGTACAGGGCGTAACACCGGGGAGCTGTTTTTT. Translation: CASSQAGTGRNTGELFF.

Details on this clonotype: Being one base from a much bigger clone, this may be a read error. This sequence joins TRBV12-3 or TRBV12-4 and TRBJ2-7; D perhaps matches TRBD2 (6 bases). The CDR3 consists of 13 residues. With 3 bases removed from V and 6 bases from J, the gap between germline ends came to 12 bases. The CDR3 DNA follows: TGTGCCAGCAGTTTGGGACGAGCGGGCGAGCAGTACTTC. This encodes CASSLGRAGEQYF.

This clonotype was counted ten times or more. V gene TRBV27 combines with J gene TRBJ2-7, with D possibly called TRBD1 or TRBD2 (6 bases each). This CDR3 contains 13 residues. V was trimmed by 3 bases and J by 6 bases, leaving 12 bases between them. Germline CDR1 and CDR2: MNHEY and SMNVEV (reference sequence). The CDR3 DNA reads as TGTGCCAGCAGTTTGGAGGGGGTAGGCGAGCAGTACTTC. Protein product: CASSLEGVGEQYF.

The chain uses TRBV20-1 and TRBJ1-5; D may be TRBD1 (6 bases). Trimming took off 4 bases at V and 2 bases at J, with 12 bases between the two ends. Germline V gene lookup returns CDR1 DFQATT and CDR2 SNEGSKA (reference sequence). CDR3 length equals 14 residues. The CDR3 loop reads CSAIPPGGNQPQHF. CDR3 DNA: TGCAGTGCTATCCCCCCAGGGGGCAATCAGCCCCAGCATTTT.

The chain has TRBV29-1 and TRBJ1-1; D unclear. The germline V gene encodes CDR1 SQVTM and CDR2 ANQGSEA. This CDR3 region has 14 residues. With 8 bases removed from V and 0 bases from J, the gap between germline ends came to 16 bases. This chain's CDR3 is CSPKGGQMNTEAFF. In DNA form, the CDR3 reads TGCAGCCCGAAGGGTGGTCAGATGAACACTGAAGCTTTCTTT.

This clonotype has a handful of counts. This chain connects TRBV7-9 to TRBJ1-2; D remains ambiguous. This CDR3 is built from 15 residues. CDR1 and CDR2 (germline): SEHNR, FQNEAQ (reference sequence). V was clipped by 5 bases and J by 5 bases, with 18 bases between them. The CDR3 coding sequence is TGTGCCAGCAGCGCCCAGCGAGATCCGCCTTATGGCTACACCTTC. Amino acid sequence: CASSAQRDPPYGYTF. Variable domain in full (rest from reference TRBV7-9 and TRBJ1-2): DTGVSQNPRHKITKRGQNVTFRCDPISEHNRLYWYRQTLGQGPEFLTYFQNEAQLEKSRLLSDRFSAERPKGSFSTLEIQRTEQGDSAMYLCASSAQRDPPYGYTFGSGTRLTVV.

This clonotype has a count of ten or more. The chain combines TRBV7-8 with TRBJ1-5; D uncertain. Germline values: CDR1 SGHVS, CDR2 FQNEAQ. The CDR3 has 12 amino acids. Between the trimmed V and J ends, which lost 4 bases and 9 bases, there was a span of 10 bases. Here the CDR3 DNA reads TGTGCCAGCAGCTCACAGTGGGGGCCCCAGCATTTT. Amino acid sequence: CASSSQWGPQHF.

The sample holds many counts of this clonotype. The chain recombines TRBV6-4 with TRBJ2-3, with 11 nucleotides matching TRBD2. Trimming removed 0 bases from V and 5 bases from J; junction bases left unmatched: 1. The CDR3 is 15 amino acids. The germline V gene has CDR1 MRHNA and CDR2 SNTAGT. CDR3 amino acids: CASSDSGTSGDTQYF. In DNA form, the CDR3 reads TGTGCCAGCAGTGACTCCGGGACTAGCGGAGATACGCAGTATTTT.

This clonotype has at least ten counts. The CDR3: CASSQERAGVAEQYF. In nucleotides, the CDR3 is TGTGCCAGCAGCCAAGAGCGAGCGGGAGTAGCCGAGCAGTACTTC. The chain couples TRBV4-2 to TRBJ2-7, with 8 bases aligning to TRBD2. The CDR3 runs 15 residues. The V gene's germline CDR1 is LGHNA and CDR2 YNFKEQ. J was trimmed by 6 bases and V by 0 bases; bases with no gene match: 7.

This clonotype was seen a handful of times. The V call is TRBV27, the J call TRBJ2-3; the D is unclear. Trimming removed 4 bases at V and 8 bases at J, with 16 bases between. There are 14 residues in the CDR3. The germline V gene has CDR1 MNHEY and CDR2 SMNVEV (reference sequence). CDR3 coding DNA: TGTGCCAGCAGTTCTCAAGTCCCCCCGGGTACGCAGTATTTT. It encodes CASSSQVPPGTQYF.

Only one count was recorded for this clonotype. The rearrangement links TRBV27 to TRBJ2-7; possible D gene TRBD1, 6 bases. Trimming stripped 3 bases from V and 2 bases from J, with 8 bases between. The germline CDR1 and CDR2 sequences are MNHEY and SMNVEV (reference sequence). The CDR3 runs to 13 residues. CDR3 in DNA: TGTGCCAGCAGTTTCAGGGGACCCTACGAGCAGTACTTC. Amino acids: CASSFRGPYEQYF.

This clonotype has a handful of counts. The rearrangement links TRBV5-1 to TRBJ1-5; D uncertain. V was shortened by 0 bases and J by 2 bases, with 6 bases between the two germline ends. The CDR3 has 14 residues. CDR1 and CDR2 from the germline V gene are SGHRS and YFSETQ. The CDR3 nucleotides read TGCGCCAGCAGCTTGGATGGTGGCAATCAGCCCCAGCATTTT. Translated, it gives CASSLDGGNQPQHF.

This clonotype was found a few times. The CDR3 protein is CASSSPGGSYEQYF. The CDR3 DNA is TGCGCCAGCAGCTCCCCTGGGGGCTCCTACGAGCAGTACTTC. V and J are TRBV5-1 and TRBJ2-7; possibly TRBD1 or TRBD2 for D (5 bases each). CDR1 SGHRS and CDR2 YFSETQ come from the germline V gene. The V end was cut by 3 bases, the J end by 0 bases, with 10 bases between. The CDR3 is made up of 14 amino acids.

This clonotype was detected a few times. The CDR3 spells CASSLYDTRGGNIQYF. The CDR3 DNA sequence: TGCGCCAGCAGCCTGTACGACACCCGGGGGGGAAACATTCAGTACTTC. The V and J genes are TRBV5-1 and TRBJ2-4, with 8 bases aligning to TRBD2. Germline lookup yields CDR1 SGHRS and CDR2 YFSETQ. This CDR3 comprises 16 residues. V trimming: 4 bases; J trimming: 6 bases; junction bases outside the gene matches: 12.

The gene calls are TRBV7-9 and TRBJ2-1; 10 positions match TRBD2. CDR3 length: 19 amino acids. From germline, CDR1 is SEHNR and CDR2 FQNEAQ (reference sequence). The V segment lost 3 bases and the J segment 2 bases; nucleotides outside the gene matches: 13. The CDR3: CASSLRGAGGPPPYNEQFF. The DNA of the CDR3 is TGTGCCAGCAGCTTGCGGGGAGCGGGAGGGCCTCCCCCCTACAATGAGCAGTTCTTC.

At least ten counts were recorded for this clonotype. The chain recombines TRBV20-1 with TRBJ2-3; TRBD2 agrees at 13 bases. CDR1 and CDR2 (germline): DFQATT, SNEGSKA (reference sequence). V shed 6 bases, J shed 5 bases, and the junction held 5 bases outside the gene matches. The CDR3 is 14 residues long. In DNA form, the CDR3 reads TGCAGTGCAACGGGACTAGCGGGGAGAGATACGCAGTATTTT. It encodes CSATGLAGRDTQYF.